This TCR beta chain was sequenced during a study of identical twins. Regarding the study as a whole: Low generation probability was overrepresented in out-of-frame alpha sequences shared by twins. Diverse VJ usage suggested most zero-insertion clonotypes were not invariant T cells. Out-of-frame beta chain sequences displayed weaker excess sharing between twins.

TCRdb used MiXCR to reprocess the 5' RACE reads, holding one entry per CDR3 protein. The table lists hundreds of thousands of distinct CDR3 sequences, less than 7% of them singletons. Healthy Caucasian individuals made up all the donors. This clonotype occurred many times. Its matching antigen is unknown. From germline, CDR1 is SQVTM and CDR2 ANQGSEA. The length of the CDR3 is 14 residues. Trimming shortened V by 2 bases and J by 5 bases, and 15 bases separated the two germline ends. The sequence came from a young man in good health. The V call is TRBV29-1, the J call TRBJ1-2; perhaps TRBD1 as D (6 bases). The sequenced sample consisted of naive T cells sorted from blood. The CDR3: CSVERPGAHYGYTF. The CDR3 coding sequence is TGCAGCGTTGAAAGGCCGGGGGCGCATTATGGCTACACCTTC.